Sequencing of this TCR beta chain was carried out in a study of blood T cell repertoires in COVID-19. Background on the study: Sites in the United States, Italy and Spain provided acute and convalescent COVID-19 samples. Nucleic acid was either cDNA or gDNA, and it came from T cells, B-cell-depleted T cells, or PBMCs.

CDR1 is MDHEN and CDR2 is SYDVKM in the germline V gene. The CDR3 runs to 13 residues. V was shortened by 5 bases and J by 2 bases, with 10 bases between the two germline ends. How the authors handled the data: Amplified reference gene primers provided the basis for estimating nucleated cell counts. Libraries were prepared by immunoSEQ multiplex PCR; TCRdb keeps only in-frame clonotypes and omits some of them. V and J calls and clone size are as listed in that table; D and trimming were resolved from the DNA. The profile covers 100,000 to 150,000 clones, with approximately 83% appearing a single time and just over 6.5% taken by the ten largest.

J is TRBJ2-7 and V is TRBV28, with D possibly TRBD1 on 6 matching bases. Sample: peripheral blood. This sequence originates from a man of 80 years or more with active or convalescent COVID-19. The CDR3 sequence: CASSDTGTYEQYF. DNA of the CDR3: TGTGCCAGCAGTGACACAGGGACCTACGAGCAGTACTTC. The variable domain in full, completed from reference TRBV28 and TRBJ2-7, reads DVKVTQSSRYLVKRTGEKVFLECVQDMDHENMFWYRQDPGLGLRLIYFSYDVKMKEKGDIPEGYSVSREKKERFSLILESASTNQTSMYLCASSDTGTYEQYFGPGTRLTVT.